The rows below give T cell receptor beta chains drawn from one sample of a study of CD4 and CD8 cells across lung adenocarcinoma regions. TCRdb reprocessed the PCR reads with MiXCR, giving one entry per CDR3 protein. Found here are nearly 11,000 distinct CDR3 sequences, approximately 58% of them singletons; the top ten hold around 89%. Sample: CD8+ T cells from the margin of a lung tumor. The receptors derive from a male donor with lung adenocarcinoma. The CD4 and CD8 labels of this study may be unreliable. The CDR3 runs from the conserved cysteine through the conserved F or W. A D gene is named only where the DNA matches it firmly. Size tells how often a clone was seen (once, few, many) or the class of an expanded clone, and some rows leave it out.

cdr3_nt,cdr3_aa,j_call,d_call,v_call,clone_size
TGTGCCAGCAGCCTGATGGCCGGGGGCAATGAGCAGTTCTTC,CASSLMAGGNEQFF,TRBJ2-1,-,TRBV6-1,-
TGTGCCATCAGTGACCGGGACCGCAGAAACACCATATATTTT,CAISDRDRRNTIYF,TRBJ1-3,-,TRBV10-3,few
TGTGCCAGCAGCCGGGACAGGGTGGGTGAGCAGTTCTTC,CASSRDRVGEQFF,TRBJ2-1,TRBD1,TRBV11-2,-
TGTGCCAGCAGCAAACAGGGTTCTAGCGAGCAGCGGCAGTTCTTC,CASSKQGSSEQRQFF,TRBJ2-1,-,TRBV9,few
TGTGCCACCACCAGCGTCGGGGGGCGTGACAAAAACACCCAGTACTTC,CATTSVGGRDKNTQYF,TRBJ2-4,-,TRBV15,-
TGTGCCAGCAGTATGGGACGCGGGGAATTAGAGACCCAGTACTTC,CASSMGRGELETQYF,TRBJ2-5,-,TRBV6-1,-
TGCGCCAGCAGCCAATCGGCGGTAGCATTTGCCGGGGAGCTGTTTTTT,CASSQSAVAFAGELFF,TRBJ2-2,-,TRBV4-1,-
TGTGCCAGCAGTCCCAGCGGGGCCCCAGATACGCAGTATTTT,CASSPSGAPDTQYF,TRBJ2-3,TRBD2,TRBV6-1,-
TGTGCCAGCAAAAAGGGAGCGGGAGTAGGGGAGACCCAGTTCTTC,CASKKGAGVGETQFF,TRBJ2-1,TRBD2,TRBV6-1,-
TGTGCCAGCAGCCCACTCCGGACAGGGAATGGCTACACCTTC,CASSPLRTGNGYTF,TRBJ1-2,TRBD1,TRBV7-9,few
TGTGCCAGCACCCGGTTGGACATGAACACTGAAGCTTTCTTT,CASTRLDMNTEAFF,TRBJ1-1,-,TRBV6-1,-
TGTGCCAGCAGTTTCAACGGCGGAAGGGAAAAACTGTTTTTT,CASSFNGGREKLFF,TRBJ1-4,-,TRBV27,-
TGTGCCAGCAACAACCCCGGTCAGCCCCAGCATTTT,CASNNPGQPQHF,TRBJ1-5,-,TRBV6-1,many
TGTGCCAGCAGTTTATTTGAGGTTTCCGCCCGCCGTGGCAAAGAGACCCAGTACTTT,CASSLFEVSARRGKETQYF,TRBJ2-3,-,TRBV27,-
TGCGCCAGCAGTGAGGGTTATCCCTACGAGCAGTACTTC,CASSEGYPYEQYF,TRBJ2-7,-,TRBV10-2,few
TGTGCTAGCAGCCTTACTGGTCTCACAGATACGCAGTATTTT,CASSLTGLTDTQYF,TRBJ2-3,-,TRBV7-7,-
TGTGCCAGCAGCTATCTTGCGGGGACCACAGATACGCAGTATTTT,CASSYLAGTTDTQYF,TRBJ2-3,-,TRBV11-2,few
TGTGCCAGCAGCCAAAAACCCACAGATACGCAGTATTTT,CASSQKPTDTQYF,TRBJ2-3,-,TRBV3-1,-
TGTGCCAGCAGCTTGGTGCCGGGAGCCAAAGATACGCAGTATTTC,CASSLVPGAKDTQYF,TRBJ2-3,-,TRBV7-2,-
TGTGCCAGCAGCCCAGGGACCTATGAGCAGTTCTTC,CASSPGTYEQFF,TRBJ2-1,-,TRBV7-2,-
TGCGCCAGCAGTGAGCAAGGGGGTACTGGCAATGAGCAGTTCTTC,CASSEQGGTGNEQFF,TRBJ2-1,-,TRBV10-1,medium-sized
TGTGCCAGCAGTTACGAGTTTCGAGGGGCGGGTGAAGCTTTCTTT,CASSYEFRGAGEAFF,TRBJ1-1,-,TRBV6-5,-